This section outlines one T cell receptor (beta chain) sequence together with its context. The target antigen is unknown. The data originate from a study of cytomegalovirus exposure and HLA in healthy donors. V was clipped by 0 bases and J by 5 bases, with 4 bases between them. Per germline, CDR1 DFQATT and CDR2 SNEGSKA (reference sequence). There are 11 residues in the CDR3. Primers for the PCR totalled 60 Vbeta and 13 Jbeta. Sequenced by immunoSEQ multiplex PCR; TCRdb stores in-frame clones only, minus some. The table includes over 150,000 clones, 70% to 75% detected once. Whole-study results and caveats: In a later analysis, TCR beta V- and J-gene trimming was associated with a missense DCLRE1C variant. Follow-up analysis seemed to connect common viral pathogens with several of the most significant clusters identified. A later analysis, which compared TCR beta chains of equal frequency, found the HLA-associated ones more clonally expanded.

The sequenced sample consisted of PBMCs. This chain connects TRBV20-1 to TRBJ2-5; no reliable D call. This sequence originates from a male donor in good health and CMV-seronegative. CDR3 residues: CSARDAETQYF. CDR3 coding DNA: TGCAGTGCTAGAGATGCGGAGACCCAGTACTTC.